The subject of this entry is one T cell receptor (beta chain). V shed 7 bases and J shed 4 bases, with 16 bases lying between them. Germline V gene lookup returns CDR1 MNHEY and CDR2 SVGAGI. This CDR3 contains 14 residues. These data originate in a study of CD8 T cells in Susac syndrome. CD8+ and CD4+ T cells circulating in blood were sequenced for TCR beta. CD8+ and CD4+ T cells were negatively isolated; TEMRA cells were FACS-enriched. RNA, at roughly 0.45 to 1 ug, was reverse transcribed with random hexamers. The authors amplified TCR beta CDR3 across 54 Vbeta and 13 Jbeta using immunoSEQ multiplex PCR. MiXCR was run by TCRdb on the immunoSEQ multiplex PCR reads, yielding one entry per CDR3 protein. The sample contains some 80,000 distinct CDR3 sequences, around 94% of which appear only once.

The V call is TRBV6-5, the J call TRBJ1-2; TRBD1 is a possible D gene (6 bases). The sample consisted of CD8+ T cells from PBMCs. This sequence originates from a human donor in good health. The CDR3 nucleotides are TGTGCCAGCAAATACGAGGACAGTATCTATGGCTACACCTTC. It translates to CASKYEDSIYGYTF.